The 5 T cell receptor beta chains listed next were all sequenced from one sample in a study of T-cell reconstitution after alpha-beta-depleted transplantation in children. Unique molecular identifiers tagged the TCRbeta library. TCRdb re-called the PCR reads through MiXCR, storing one row per CDR3 protein. This table holds 260,000 or so distinct CDR3 sequences, 12% found once. The specimen comprised PBMCs from the stem cell graft donor, sampled from the stem cell graft. These receptors originate from a human donor who donated a stem cell graft to a child with acute lymphoblastic leukemia.

In its sample, this clonotype was seen many times. This chain connects TRBV11-2 to TRBJ1-1; 12 bases agree with TRBD1. With V trimmed by 3 bases and J by 3 bases, 20 bases remained unmatched. Germline CDR1 SGHAT, CDR2 FQNNGV. The CDR3 loop spans 21 amino acids. CDR3 DNA sequence: TGTGCCAGCAGCTTGGACCGGGACAGGGGGCGAGTGATAGTCTCGGACACTGAAGCTTTCTTT. This codes for CASSLDRDRGRVIVSDTEAFF.

The chain combines TRBV6-2 or TRBV6-3 with TRBJ1-5; D is uncertain. With 5 bases removed from V and 2 bases from J, the gap between germline ends came to 10 bases. Germline CDR1 reads MNHEY; CDR2 reads SVGEGT. The CDR3 is made up of 14 amino acids. In DNA form, the CDR3 reads TGTGCCAGCAGTAATGCGATTGGCAATCAGCCCCAGCATTTT. This codes for CASSNAIGNQPQHF.

This clonotype has a count of ten or more. The chain joins TRBV6-1 to TRBJ2-7; D might be TRBD2 (7 bases). CDR3 length equals 18 residues. Per the germline V gene, CDR1 is MNHNS and CDR2 is SASEGT. With 0 bases removed from V and 6 bases from J, the gap between germline ends came to 24 bases. CDR3 in DNA: TGTGCCAGCAGTGAAGCTCCGTTCGGGGGGCTGGCTACGATCGAGCAGTACTTC. The encoded protein is CASSEAPFGGLATIEQYF.

This clonotype was seen a few times. The V and J genes are TRBV18 and TRBJ1-2; D might be TRBD1 (6 bases). Looked up from germline, CDR1 is KGHSH and CDR2 is LQKENI. V lost 1 base and J 3 bases, leaving 12 bases between the germline ends. The CDR3 sequence is 15 residues long. The CDR3 nucleotides read TGTGCCAGCTCACCACTAGCGGGGGGCGACTATGGCTACACCTTC. It is translated as CASSPLAGGDYGYTF.

The chain couples TRBV18 to TRBJ2-1, with TRBD1 as a possible D gene (5 bases). V was cut by 1 base and J by 8 bases, with 9 bases left in between. Germline V gives CDR1 KGHSH, CDR2 LQKENI. This CDR3 is built from 13 residues. Here the CDR3 DNA reads TGTGCCAGCTCACCACATCCCAGGGATGAGCAGTTCTTC. The encoded protein is CASSPHPRDEQFF.